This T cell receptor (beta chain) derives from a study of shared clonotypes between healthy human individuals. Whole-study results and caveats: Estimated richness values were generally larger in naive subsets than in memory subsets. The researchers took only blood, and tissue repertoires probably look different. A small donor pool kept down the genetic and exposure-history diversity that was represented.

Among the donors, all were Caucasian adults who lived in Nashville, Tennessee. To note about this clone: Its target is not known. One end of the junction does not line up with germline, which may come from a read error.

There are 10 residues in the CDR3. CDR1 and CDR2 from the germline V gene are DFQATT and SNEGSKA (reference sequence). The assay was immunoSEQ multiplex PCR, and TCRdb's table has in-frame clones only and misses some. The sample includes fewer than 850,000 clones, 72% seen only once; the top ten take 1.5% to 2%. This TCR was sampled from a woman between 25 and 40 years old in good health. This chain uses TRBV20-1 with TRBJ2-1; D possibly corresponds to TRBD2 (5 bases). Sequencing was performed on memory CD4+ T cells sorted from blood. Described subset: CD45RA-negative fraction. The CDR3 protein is CSARDGLSVF. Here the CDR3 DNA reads TGCAGTGCTAGGGACGGACTGTCGGTCTTC.